The entry that follows covers one TCR beta chain sequence. The sample belongs to a study of blood T cell repertoires in COVID-19. For the study at large: PBMCs, B-cell-depleted T cells, or T cells provided the cDNA or gDNA that made up the material.

This CDR3 has 17 residues. Trimming pared 0 bases from V and 4 bases from J, leaving 17 bases between. Source study methods: Nucleated cell number was recorded as an estimate derived from reference gene primer amplification. Only in-frame clones appear in the TCRdb table, and some are missing; sequencing was by immunoSEQ multiplex PCR. For V, J and clone size, that table is used; D and trimming come from the DNA. The sample shows 200,000 to 250,000 clones, 70% to 90% of them seen only once. Those enrolled, adults aged roughly 18 to 95 years, came from 20 to 25 US areas. Grouping used clinical history reported by participants in a survey and questionnaire.

The source is a woman aged 40 to 49 with acute COVID-19. The sequencing sample was made of PBMCs or T cells enriched from blood (not recorded which). The gene calls are TRBV5-3 and TRBJ2-1; maybe TRBD2 (5 bases). TRBV5-3 is noted as an ORF with a role that remains uncertain. CDR3 region: CARSLEVGVSTYNEQFF. CDR3 coding DNA: TGTGCCAGAAGCTTGGAAGTCGGGGTCTCAACTTACAATGAGCAGTTCTTC.